This T cell receptor beta chain was found in a study of T cell responses to AZD1222 COVID-19 vaccine. Study-wide findings and caveats: In all cases, repertoires were sampled only after the peak T cell response. Vaccine-associated CD4 TCRs ranged over spike, dominating at 160-218 and 743-854. It should be noted that donors were predominantly white British and more often female, and clonal diversity was possibly underestimated. The study reported that nearly half of spike-specific TCRs target unmutated variant regions.

This clone was recorded once. The antigen is not known. The assay was immunoSEQ multiplex PCR, and TCRdb's table has in-frame clones only and misses some. The sample lists 95,000 to 150,000 clones, 88% seen once, with about 5% in the top ten. Germline CDR1 reads MNHEY; CDR2 reads SVGAGI. The CDR3 spans 13 residues. Trimming left V 6 bases short and J 11 bases short, with 17 bases between. The chain combines TRBV6-5 with TRBJ1-3; the D is unclear. The specimen was peripheral blood, collected on day 0 of AZD1222 vaccination. This receptor was taken from an adult in good health. CDR3: CASRMGSQSAIYF. CDR3 coding DNA: TGTGCCAGCAGGATGGGGTCCCAGAGTGCCATATATTTT.